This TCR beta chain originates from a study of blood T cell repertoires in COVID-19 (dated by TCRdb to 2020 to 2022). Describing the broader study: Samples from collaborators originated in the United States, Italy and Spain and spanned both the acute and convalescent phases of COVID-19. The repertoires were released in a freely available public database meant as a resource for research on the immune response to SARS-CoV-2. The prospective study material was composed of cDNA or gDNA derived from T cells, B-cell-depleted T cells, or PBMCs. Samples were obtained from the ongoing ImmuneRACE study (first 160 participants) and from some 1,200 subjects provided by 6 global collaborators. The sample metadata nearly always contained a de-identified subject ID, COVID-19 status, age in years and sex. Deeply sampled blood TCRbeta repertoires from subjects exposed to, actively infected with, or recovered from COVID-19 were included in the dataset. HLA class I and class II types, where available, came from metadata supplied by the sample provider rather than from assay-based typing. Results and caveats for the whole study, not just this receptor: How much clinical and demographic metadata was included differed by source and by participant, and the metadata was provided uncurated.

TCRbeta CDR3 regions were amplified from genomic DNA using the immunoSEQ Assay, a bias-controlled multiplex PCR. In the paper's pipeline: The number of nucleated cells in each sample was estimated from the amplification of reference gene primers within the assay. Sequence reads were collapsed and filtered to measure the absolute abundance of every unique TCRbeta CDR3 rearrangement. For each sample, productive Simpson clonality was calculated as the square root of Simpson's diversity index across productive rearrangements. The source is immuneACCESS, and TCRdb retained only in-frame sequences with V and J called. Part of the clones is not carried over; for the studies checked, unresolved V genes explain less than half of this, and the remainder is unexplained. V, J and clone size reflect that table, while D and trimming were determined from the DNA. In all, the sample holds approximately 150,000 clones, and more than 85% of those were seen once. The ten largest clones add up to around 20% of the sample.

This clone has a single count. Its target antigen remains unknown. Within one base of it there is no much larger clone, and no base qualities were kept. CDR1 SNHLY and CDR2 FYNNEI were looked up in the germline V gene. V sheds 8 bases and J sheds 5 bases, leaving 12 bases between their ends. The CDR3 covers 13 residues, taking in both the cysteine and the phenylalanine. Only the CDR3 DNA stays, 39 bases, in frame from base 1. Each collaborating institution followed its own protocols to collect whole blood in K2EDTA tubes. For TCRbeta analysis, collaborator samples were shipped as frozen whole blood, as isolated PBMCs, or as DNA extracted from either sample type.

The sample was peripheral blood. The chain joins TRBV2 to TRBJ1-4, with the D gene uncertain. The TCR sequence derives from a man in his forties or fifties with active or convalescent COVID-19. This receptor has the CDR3 CASHGGENEKLFF. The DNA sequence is TGTGCCAGCCATGGTGGGGAGAATGAAAAACTGTTTTTT.